Listed below are T cell receptor beta chains from one sample, sequenced in a study of read filtering for tumor transcriptome and immune sequencing. One entry per CDR3 protein, called by TCRdb with MiXCR from the reads. The data contain tens of thousands of distinct CDR3 sequences, about an eighth of them singletons. Sequences were obtained from a population of CD138-negative cells sorted from bone marrow. Receptors originate from a donor aged 40 or over with multiple myeloma. CDR3s include the opening cysteine and the closing phenylalanine or tryptophan. A D gene is named only where the DNA matches it firmly. Size tells how often a clone was seen (once, few, many) or the class of an expanded clone, and some rows leave it out.

V gene,clone size,D gene,J gene,CDR3 protein,CDR3 DNA
TRBV24-1,few,NA,TRBJ2-3,CATSATGDTQYF,TGTGCCACCAGTGCGACCGGAGATACGCAGTATTTT
TRBV12-3/TRBV12-4,many,TRBD1,TRBJ2-5,CASSSTGGSETQYF,TGTGCCAGCAGCTCGACAGGGGGTAGCGAGACCCAGTACTTC
TRBV2,NA,NA,TRBJ2-5,CASSQGMGGETQYF,TGTGCCAGCAGCCAGGGAATGGGAGGAGAGACCCAGTACTTC
TRBV5-1,many,NA,TRBJ2-3,CATYRDPTDTQYF,TGCGCCACCTACAGGGACCCCACAGATACGCAGTATTTT
TRBV20-1,NA,TRBD1,TRBJ2-2,CSAHTRRDRGYGELFF,TGCAGTGCCCACACCCGCCGGGACAGGGGGTACGGGGAGCTGTTTTTT
TRBV3-1,many,TRBD2,TRBJ2-1,CASSHSGGPHEQFF,TGTGCCAGCAGCCACTCGGGAGGGCCCCATGAGCAGTTCTTC
TRBV18,NA,TRBD2,TRBJ2-1,CVSQSSGINEQFF,TGTGTCAGCCAGAGTAGCGGGATTAATGAGCAGTTCTTC
TRBV6-6,many,TRBD1,TRBJ1-1,CASSYSRGLGTEAFF,TGTGCCAGCAGTTACTCGAGGGGGCTAGGGACTGAAGCTTTCTTT
TRBV7-3,many,TRBD2,TRBJ2-1,CASSPAGSGMANEQFF,TGTGCCAGCAGCCCCGCGGGGAGCGGGATGGCGAATGAGCAGTTCTTC
TRBV7-9,many,TRBD2,TRBJ2-1,CASSLSSGPYNEQFF,TGTGCCAGCAGCTTGAGTAGCGGGCCATACAATGAGCAGTTCTTC
TRBV20-1,medium-sized,TRBD1,TRBJ2-1,CSAAGTGFGYNEQFF,TGCAGTGCGGCCGGGACAGGGTTTGGCTACAATGAGCAGTTCTTC
TRBV12-3/TRBV12-4,NA,NA,TRBJ2-2,CASSLAGGGDTGELFF,TGTGCCAGCAGTTTAGCGGGAGGAGGGGACACCGGGGAGCTGTTTTTT
TRBV2,many,NA,TRBJ2-1,CASSVDPGPGYGEQFF,TGTGCCAGCAGTGTCGATCCGGGACCGGGTTATGGTGAGCAGTTCTTC
TRBV7-7,many,NA,TRBJ2-1,CASSLSIIHEQFF,TGTGCTAGCAGCTTATCTATAATCCATGAGCAGTTCTTC
TRBV27,few,NA,TRBJ1-5,CASSFSPGADQPQHF,TGTGCCAGCAGTTTCTCTCCAGGGGCGGATCAGCCCCAGCATTTT
TRBV19,NA,TRBD2,TRBJ2-1,CASSEPGTSGIYNEQFF,TGTGCCAGTAGTGAACCCGGGACTAGCGGGATATACAATGAGCAGTTCTTC
TRBV29-1,many,TRBD2,TRBJ2-2,CSVHLPHSGSMYTGELFF,TGCAGCGTTCACCTCCCCCACAGCGGGAGTATGTACACCGGGGAGCTGTTTTTT
TRBV20-1,NA,TRBD2,TRBJ2-5,CSLEDLAGPQETQYF,TGCAGTTTAGAAGATCTAGCGGGACCGCAAGAGACCCAGTACTTC
TRBV7-2,few,TRBD2,TRBJ2-5,CASSLGIWASGRDIQYF,TGTGCCAGCAGCTTAGGGATCTGGGCTAGCGGCAGAGATATCCAGTACTTC
TRBV28,NA,NA,TRBJ1-4,CASRRVRDMLNEKLFF,TGTGCCAGCAGGCGGGTCCGGGACATGCTTAATGAAAAACTGTTTTTT
TRBV29-1,many,TRBD1,TRBJ2-1,CSVEGDRGNEQFF,TGCAGCGTTGAAGGGGACAGGGGGAATGAGCAGTTCTTC
TRBV4-1,many,TRBD1,TRBJ1-2,CASSHDRGRGYTF,TGTGCCAGCAGCCACGACAGGGGGCGCGGCTACACCTTC
TRBV20-1,many,TRBD1,TRBJ1-1,CSQGGTNTEAFF,TGCAGTCAGGGGGGGACTAACACTGAAGCTTTCTTT
TRBV7-2,many,NA,TRBJ1-4,CASSRLPASNEKLFF,TGTGCCAGCAGTCGCTTACCAGCCTCTAATGAAAAACTGTTTTTT
TRBV11-2,few,NA,TRBJ2-1,CASSPRDLNYNEQFF,TGTGCCAGCAGCCCCCGGGACTTAAACTACAATGAGCAGTTCTTC
TRBV7-2,few,TRBD2,TRBJ2-7,CASSLTSGLHYEQYF,TGTGCCAGCAGCTTGACTAGCGGTCTGCATTACGAGCAGTACTTC
TRBV11-2,many,TRBD2,TRBJ2-2,CASTGTSGYTGELFF,TGTGCCAGCACTGGGACTAGCGGTTACACCGGGGAGCTGTTTTTT
TRBV7-2,many,TRBD2,TRBJ2-1,CASSLGAGGPNEQFF,TGTGCCAGCAGCTTAGGAGCGGGAGGGCCAAATGAGCAGTTCTTC
TRBV6-1,few,TRBD1,TRBJ2-7,CASSATGGEQYF,TGTGCCAGCAGTGCGACAGGGGGGGAGCAGTACTTC
TRBV29-1,many,TRBD1,TRBJ2-2,CSVAKQGAGELFF,TGCAGCGTTGCCAAACAGGGGGCCGGGGAGCTGTTTTTT
TRBV6-5,many,NA,TRBJ2-6,CASSYSKTKWGANVLTF,TGTGCCAGCAGTTACTCGAAGACCAAGTGGGGGGCCAACGTCCTGACTTTC
TRBV6-2/TRBV6-3,many,NA,TRBJ2-1,CASSELRGLNEQFF,TGTGCCAGCAGTGAGCTGCGCGGACTTAATGAGCAGTTCTTC
TRBV7-9,few,NA,TRBJ2-7,CASSLAGALEQYF,TGTGCCAGCAGCTTAGCGGGAGCTCTCGAGCAGTACTTC
TRBV6-5,many,NA,TRBJ1-6,CASSSGRLNSPLHF,TGTGCCAGCAGTTCGGGCAGACTGAATTCACCCCTCCACTTT
TRBV20-1,many,NA,TRBJ2-5,CSAAEQAQYF,TGCAGTGCGGCGGAACAGGCCCAGTACTTC
TRBV5-1,many,TRBD1,TRBJ1-6,CASSLAVRTGGFNSPLHF,TGCGCCAGCAGCTTGGCTGTACGGACAGGGGGCTTTAATTCACCCCTCCACTTT
TRBV7-9,many,NA,TRBJ2-2,CASSFLAGELFF,TGTGCCAGCAGCTTCCTGGCCGGGGAGCTGTTTTTT
TRBV30,many,TRBD2,TRBJ2-5,CAWSRRTSGTFGETQYF,TGTGCCTGGAGTCGAAGGACTAGCGGGACCTTTGGCGAGACCCAGTACTTC
TRBV28,many,TRBD1,TRBJ2-7,CASSGAGTAPYEQYF,TGTGCCAGCAGTGGAGCCGGGACAGCGCCCTACGAGCAGTACTTC
TRBV6-2/TRBV6-3,many,NA,TRBJ1-5,CASSYSYRRRTGNQPQHF,TGTGCCAGCAGTTACTCCTATCGACGGAGAACTGGCAATCAGCCCCAGCATTTT
TRBV7-9,many,NA,TRBJ2-7,CASSSYPGEEQYF,TGTGCCAGCAGCTCGTACCCGGGAGAAGAGCAGTACTTC
TRBV5-1,many,TRBD1,TRBJ1-4,CASSLGDSTEKLFF,TGCGCCAGCAGCTTGGGGGACAGTACTGAAAAACTGTTTTTT
TRBV11-3,NA,TRBD2,TRBJ2-2,CASSFLAGDTGELFF,TGTGCCAGCAGCTTTCTAGCGGGAGACACCGGGGAGCTGTTTTTT
TRBV19,many,NA,TRBJ2-7,CASSTGNGGYEQYF,TGTGCCAGTAGTACGGGGAACGGCGGCTACGAGCAGTACTTC
TRBV5-1,many,TRBD2,TRBJ2-3,CASSTGTSGSRADTQYF,TGCGCCAGCAGCACCGGGACTAGCGGGAGTAGGGCAGATACGCAGTATTTT
TRBV3-1,NA,TRBD2,TRBJ2-1,CACSQRLTSASGGNEQFF,TGTGCCTGCAGCCAAAGGTTAACCTCGGCTAGCGGGGGGAATGAGCAGTTCTTC
TRBV20-1,NA,TRBD2,TRBJ2-1,CGPLGGSGRSEQFF,TGCGGTCCCCTCGGGGGGAGCGGGAGAAGTGAGCAGTTCTTC
TRBV7-9,many,NA,TRBJ2-7,CASSLLRDHYEQYF,TGTGCCAGCAGCTTATTGCGGGACCACTACGAGCAGTACTTC
TRBV30,many,NA,TRBJ2-2,CAWIPIGGDTGELFF,TGTGCCTGGATCCCTATTGGGGGCGACACCGGGGAGCTGTTTTTT
TRBV7-9,many,NA,TRBJ2-1,CASSLGGLYNEQFF,TGTGCCAGCAGCTTAGGCGGCCTCTACAATGAGCAGTTCTTC